These 18 T cell receptor beta chains were sequenced from one sample in a study of neurological immune-mediated disorders. TCRdb ran MiXCR on the 5' RACE reads and lists one entry per CDR3 protein. Found here are about 62,000 distinct CDR3 sequences, 4% to 6% of them singletons; the top ten hold roughly 3.2%. The sample consisted of PBMCs. The receptors derive from a woman aged 45 to 65 with multiple sclerosis.

This clonotype was found many times. The V and J genes are TRBV27 and TRBJ2-3; 9 nucleotides align to TRBD2. CDR1 is MNHEY and CDR2 is SMNVEV in the germline V gene (reference sequence). The junction had 4 bases not matched to a gene; V was cut back by 5 bases and J by 1 base. CDR3 length: 15 amino acids. The CDR3 protein is CASSPWTSGTDTQYF. CDR3 DNA sequence: TGTGCCAGCAGTCCCTGGACTAGCGGCACAGATACGCAGTATTTT.

This clonotype was seen many times. The chain employs TRBV5-1 and TRBJ1-1; D remains unclear. With 2 bases removed from V and 1 base from J, the gap between germline ends came to 12 bases. The germline CDR1 and CDR2 sequences are SGHRS and YFSETQ. This CDR3 has 15 residues. The CDR3 DNA sequence: TGCGCCAGCAGCTTTCAACACCCTACGAACACTGAAGCTTTCTTT. Its translation is CASSFQHPTNTEAFF.

This clonotype was picked up many times. The J gene is TRBJ2-1, the V gene TRBV5-6; D is unclear. CDR1 is SGHDT and CDR2 is YYEEEE in the germline V gene. Between the trimmed V and J ends, which lost 4 bases and 7 bases, there was a span of 6 bases. The CDR3 length is 11 residues. CDR3 residues: CASSHRNEQFF. CDR3 sequence (DNA): TGTGCCAGCAGCCATAGGAATGAGCAGTTCTTC.

Many counts were recorded for this clonotype. The V gene is TRBV20-1, the J gene TRBJ2-3; 8 nucleotides align to TRBD2. The CDR3 is made up of 14 amino acids. Germline V gives CDR1 DFQATT, CDR2 SNEGSKA (reference sequence). The ends lost 6 bases at V and 4 bases at J; junction bases unmatched: 9. The CDR3 loop is CSAAPGLDPDTQYF. The CDR3 nucleotides read TGCAGTGCCGCGCCGGGACTAGACCCAGATACGCAGTATTTT.

This clonotype was observed a few times. This chain links TRBV2 with TRBJ1-5, with a weak D call TRBD1 (6 bases). The germline V gene has CDR1 SNHLY and CDR2 FYNNEI. Deletions cut 7 bases from V and 4 bases from J, with 17 bases between. The CDR3 consists of 15 residues. CDR3: CASNPGQTPNQPQHF. The CDR3 DNA sequence: TGTGCCAGCAATCCCGGACAGACCCCGAATCAGCCCCAGCATTTT.

Only a few counts were recorded for this clonotype. At one of its ends the junction is not consistent with the germline gene, which may arise from a read error. V gene TRBV6-2 or TRBV6-3 combines with J gene TRBJ2-4; the D call may be TRBD1 or TRBD2 (5 bases each). Germline V gives CDR1 MNHEY, CDR2 SVGEGT. The CDR3 has 15 amino acids. The CDR3 nucleotides are TGTGCCAGCAGCGCCCGAGGGGACGCCACAAACATTCAGTACTTC. Translated, it gives CASSARGDATNIQYF.

This clonotype was found many times. The J gene is TRBJ1-1, the V gene TRBV9, with D possibly being TRBD1 (5 bases). The CDR3 totals 16 residues. Germline V lookup: CDR1 SGDLS, CDR2 YYNGEE. The V end lost 4 bases, the J end lost 7 bases, and 23 bases lay between the germline ends. The CDR3 nucleotides read TGTGCCAGCAGCATACTGGGGGGGTCGGCCGGTGTTGAAGCTTTCTTT. This translates into CASSILGGSAGVEAFF.

This clonotype has at least ten counts. V usage is TRBV5-6 and J usage is TRBJ1-5; D is undetermined. V shed 1 base and J shed 5 bases, with 13 bases lying between them. CDR1 and CDR2 from the germline V gene are SGHDT and YYEEEE. This CDR3 has 15 residues. In DNA form, the CDR3 reads TGTGCCAGCAGCTTGAGAATGGGTTTGGATCAGCCCCAGCATTTT. It yields the protein CASSLRMGLDQPQHF. Filled out from reference TRBV5-6 and TRBJ1-5, the complete variable domain reads DAGVTQSPTHLIKTRGQQVTLRCSPKSGHDTVSWYQQALGQGPQFIFQYYEEEERQRGNFPDRFSGHQFPNYSSELNVNALLLGDSALYLCASSLRMGLDQPQHFGDGTRLSIL.

This clonotype was seen repeatedly, ten times or more. The gene calls are TRBV5-5 and TRBJ2-4, with 7 nucleotides matching TRBD1. V lost 0 bases, J lost 6 bases, and 0 bases stayed unmatched. Germline loops: CDR1 SGHKS, CDR2 YYEKEE (reference sequence). The CDR3 covers 13 residues. In nucleotides, the CDR3 is TGTGCCAGCAGCTTGGACAGGGGAAACATTCAGTACTTC. It codes for CASSLDRGNIQYF.

There are many counts of this clonotype. The chain has TRBV20-1 and TRBJ2-3; 8 bases match TRBD2. Looked up from germline, CDR1 is DFQATT and CDR2 is SNEGSKA (reference sequence). The trim removed 1 base at V and 0 bases at J, leaving 6 bases unmatched. CDR3 length: 16 residues. The CDR3 region is CSARVVSGDSTDTQYF. The CDR3 DNA follows: TGCAGTGCTAGAGTTGTTAGCGGGGATAGCACAGATACGCAGTATTTT.

At least ten counts were recorded for this clonotype. The chain uses TRBV5-1 and TRBJ1-2; 7 bases match TRBD1. Germline V gene data show CDR1 as SGHRS and CDR2 as YFSETQ. With 4 bases clipped from V and 8 bases from J, the junction kept 11 bases outside the gene matches. CDR3 size: 14 residues. The DNA of the CDR3 is TGCGCCAGCAGCCTCGGGGACAGTCCGTGGGGCTACACCTTC. Its translation: CASSLGDSPWGYTF.

For this clonotype: The junction does not match germline at one end; this may be a read error. In DNA, the CDR3 is TGTGCCAGCAGCCGTGGGACCAACGTCCTGACTTTC. As protein: CASSRGTNVLTF. The gene calls are TRBV7-9 and TRBJ2-6; D is unclear. Germline-derived CDR1 and CDR2 are SEHNR and FQNEAQ (reference sequence). This CDR3 has 12 amino acids.

This clonotype was seen a handful of times. V is TRBV5-8 and J is TRBJ2-3; D gene ambiguous. Germline CDR1 reads SGHTS; CDR2 reads YDEGEE. Trimming shortened V by 6 bases and J by 2 bases, and 7 bases separated the two germline ends. The length of the CDR3 is 12 residues. DNA of the CDR3: TGTGCCAGCAAATATACCACAGATACGCAGTATTTT. It codes for CASKYTTDTQYF.

This clonotype came up many times. The gene calls are TRBV18 and TRBJ1-1; D gene unclear. CDR3 length: 13 amino acids. Trimming cost V 0 bases and J 6 bases, with 8 bases left between them. CDR1 is KGHSH, CDR2 LQKENI, per germline. CDR3 coding DNA: TGTGCCAGCTCACCACCGGGCTCACCTGAAGCTTTCTTT. Translated, it gives CASSPPGSPEAFF.

This clonotype was detected many times. The chain employs TRBV25-1 and TRBJ2-3, with a weak D call TRBD1 (6 bases). Between the trimmed V and J ends, which lost 8 bases and 0 bases, there was a span of 9 bases. The CDR3 has 13 residues. The germline CDR1 and CDR2 sequences are MGHDK and SYGVNS. CDR3 sequence reads: CASLDSSTDTQYF. The CDR3 region has the DNA TGTGCCAGCCTGGACAGCAGCACAGATACGCAGTATTTT.

CDR3 sequence: CSATGTDLFNTEAFF. The CDR3 bases are TGCAGTGCAACCGGGACAGACCTTTTTAACACTGAAGCTTTCTTT. V is TRBV20-1 and J is TRBJ1-1; 7 nucleotides match TRBD1. This CDR3 has 15 residues. J gave up 2 bases and V 6 bases, and 12 bases lay outside the gene matches. Germline assignment: CDR1 DFQATT and CDR2 SNEGSKA (reference sequence).

The V and J genes are TRBV20-1 and TRBJ2-5; D remains unclear. The germline V gene encodes CDR1 DFQATT and CDR2 SNEGSKA (reference sequence). V was cut by 5 bases and J by 5 bases, with 15 bases left in between. The CDR3 is made up of 13 amino acids. Written as DNA, the CDR3 is TGCAGTGCTCGGACGACTGGGTGGGAGACCCAGTACTTC. Protein sequence: CSARTTGWETQYF.

This clonotype was seen many times. J is TRBJ1-1 and V is TRBV7-9; maybe TRBD1 (6 bases). The ends were cut back, 3 bases at V and 7 bases at J, with 15 bases in the middle. Germline V CDR1 and CDR2: SEHNR, FQNEAQ (reference sequence). This CDR3 contains 14 residues. The CDR3 reads CASSFPGVRGEAFF. In DNA, the CDR3 is TGTGCCAGCAGCTTTCCAGGGGTCCGAGGTGAAGCTTTCTTT.